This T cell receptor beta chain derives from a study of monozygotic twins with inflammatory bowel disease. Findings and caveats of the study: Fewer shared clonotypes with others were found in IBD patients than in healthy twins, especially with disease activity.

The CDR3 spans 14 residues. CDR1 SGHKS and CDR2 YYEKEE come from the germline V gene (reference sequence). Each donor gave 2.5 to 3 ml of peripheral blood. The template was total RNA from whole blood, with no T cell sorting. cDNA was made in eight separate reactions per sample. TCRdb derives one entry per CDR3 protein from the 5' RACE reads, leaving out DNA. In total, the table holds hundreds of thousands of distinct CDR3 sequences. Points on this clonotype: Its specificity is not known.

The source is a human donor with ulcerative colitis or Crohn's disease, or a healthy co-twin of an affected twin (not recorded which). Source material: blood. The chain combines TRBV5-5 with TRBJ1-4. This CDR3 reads CASSRRFGGEKLFF.